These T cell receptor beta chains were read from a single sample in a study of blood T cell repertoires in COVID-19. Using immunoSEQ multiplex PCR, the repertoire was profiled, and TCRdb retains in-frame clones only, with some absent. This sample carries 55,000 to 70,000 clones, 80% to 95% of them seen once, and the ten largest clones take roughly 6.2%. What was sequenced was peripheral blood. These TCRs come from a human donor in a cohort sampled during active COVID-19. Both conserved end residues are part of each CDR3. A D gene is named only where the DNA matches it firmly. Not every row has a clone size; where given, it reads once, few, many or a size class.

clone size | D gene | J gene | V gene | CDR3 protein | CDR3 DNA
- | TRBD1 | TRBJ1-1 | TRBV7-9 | CASGGQGRTEAFF | TGTGCCAGCGGCGGACAGGGTCGCACTGAAGCTTTCTTT
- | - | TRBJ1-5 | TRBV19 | CASSEGPHGGQPQHF | TGTGCCAGTAGCGAAGGTCCACATGGGGGGCAGCCCCAGCATTTT
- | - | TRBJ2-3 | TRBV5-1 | CASRVQGTSTDTQYF | TGCGCCAGCAGGGTACAGGGAACTAGCACAGATACGCAGTATTTT
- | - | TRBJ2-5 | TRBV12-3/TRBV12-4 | CASSANKGETQYF | TGTGCCAGCAGCGCTAACAAGGGGGAGACCCAGTACTTC
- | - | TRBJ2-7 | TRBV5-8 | CASSTGQGPQPHEQYF | TGTGCCAGCAGCACCGGCCAGGGCCCGCAACCCCACGAGCAGTACTTC
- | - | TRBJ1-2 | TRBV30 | CASSPAANYGYTF | TGTGCCTCATCACCCGCGGCAAACTATGGCTACACCTTC
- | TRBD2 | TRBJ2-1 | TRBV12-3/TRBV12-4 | CASSSGGYDEQFF | TGTGCCAGCAGCAGCGGGGGCTACGATGAGCAGTTCTTC
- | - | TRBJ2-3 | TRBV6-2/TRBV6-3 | CASSYSGRASTDTQYF | TGTGCCAGCAGTTACTCGGGCAGAGCTAGCACAGATACGCAGTATTTT
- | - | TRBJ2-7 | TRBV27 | CASSVGGRNEQYF | TGTGCCAGCAGTGTCGGGGGAAGAAACGAGCAGTACTTC
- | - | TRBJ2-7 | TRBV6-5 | CASSLEVSSYEQYF | TGTGCCAGCAGCCTGGAGGTTAGCTCCTACGAGCAGTACTTC
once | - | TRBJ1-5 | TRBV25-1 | CASSEGQWDIQHF | TGTGCCAGCAGTGAAGGGCAATGGGACATCCAGCATTTT
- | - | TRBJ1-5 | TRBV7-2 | CASSPNSNQPQHF | TGTGCCAGCAGCCCCAATAGCAATCAGCCCCAGCATTTT
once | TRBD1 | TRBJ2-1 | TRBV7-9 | CATTGTGRKFNEQFF | TGTGCCACGACCGGGACAGGCCGGAAGTTCAATGAGCAGTTCTTC
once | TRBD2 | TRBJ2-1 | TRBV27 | CASSAGGPGLAGGHRSYNEQFF | TGTGCCAGCAGTGCCGGCGGCCCGGGACTAGCGGGAGGGCATCGATCCTACAATGAGCAGTTCTTC
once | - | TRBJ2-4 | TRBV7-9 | CASRPYAGENIQYF | TGTGCCAGCAGGCCATACGCCGGGGAAAACATTCAGTACTTC
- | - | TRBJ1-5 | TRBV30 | CAWTGDVGQPQHF | TGTGCCTGGACAGGTGATGTCGGTCAGCCCCAGCATTTT
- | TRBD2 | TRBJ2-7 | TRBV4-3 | CASSQDTSGRSYEQYF | TGCGCCAGCAGCCAAGATACTAGCGGGAGATCCTACGAGCAGTACTTC
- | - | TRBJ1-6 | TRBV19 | CASSIRGPPDSPLHF | TGTGCCAGTAGTATAAGGGGTCCTCCCGATTCACCCCTCCACTTT
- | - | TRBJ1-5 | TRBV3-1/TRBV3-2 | CASGELTDNQPQHF | TGTGCCAGCGGGGAATTGACAGACAATCAGCCCCAGCATTTT
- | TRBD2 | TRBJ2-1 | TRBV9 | CASSSPYRTSASYNEQFF | TGTGCCAGCAGCTCACCCTATAGGACTAGCGCCTCCTACAATGAGCAGTTCTTC
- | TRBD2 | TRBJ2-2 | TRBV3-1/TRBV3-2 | CASSFSGSGGELFF | TGTGCCAGCAGTTTTAGCGGGAGTGGCGGGGAGCTGTTTTTT
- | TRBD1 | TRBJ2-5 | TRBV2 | CASSPGQAEETQYF | TGTGCCAGCAGTCCGGGACAGGCGGAAGAGACCCAGTACTTC
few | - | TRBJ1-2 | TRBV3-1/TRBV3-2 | CASSQAAGQSYGYTF | TGTGCCAGCAGCCAAGCCGCGGGTCAGAGCTATGGCTACACCTTC
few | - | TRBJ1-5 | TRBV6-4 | CASQNQPQHF | TGTGCCAGTCAGAATCAGCCCCAGCATTTT
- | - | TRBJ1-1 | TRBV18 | CASSPDTEAFF | TGTGCCAGCTCACCGGACACCGAAGCTTTCTTT
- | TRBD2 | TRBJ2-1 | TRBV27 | CATPTLSGGHNEQFF | TGTGCCACTCCGACCCTCTCGGGGGGGCACAATGAGCAGTTCTTC
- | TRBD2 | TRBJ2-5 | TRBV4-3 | CASSQEAGVGETQYF | TGCGCCAGCAGCCAAGAAGCGGGAGTCGGAGAGACCCAGTACTTC
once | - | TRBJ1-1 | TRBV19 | CASSISRAAEAFF | TGTGCCAGTAGTATTTCGAGGGCGGCTGAAGCTTTCTTT
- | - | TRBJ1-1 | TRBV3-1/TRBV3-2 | CASSHGGEAFF | TGTGCCAGCAGCCATGGAGGTGAAGCTTTCTTT
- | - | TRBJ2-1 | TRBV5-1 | CASTPGGRGDNEQFF | TGCGCCAGTACCCCTGGGGGCAGGGGCGACAATGAGCAGTTCTTC
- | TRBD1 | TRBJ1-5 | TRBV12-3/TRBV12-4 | CASRATGAQPQHF | TGTGCCAGCAGAGCCACAGGGGCGCAGCCCCAGCATTTT
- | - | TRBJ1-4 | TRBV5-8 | CASSQRWGGGPLFF | TGTGCCAGCAGCCAACGATGGGGGGGTGGGCCCCTGTTTTTT
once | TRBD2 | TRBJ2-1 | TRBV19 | CARGGRGGNYNEQFF | TGTGCCAGAGGGGGGCGCGGGGGGAATTACAATGAGCAGTTCTTC
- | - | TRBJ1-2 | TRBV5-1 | CASSPIRDFYGYTF | TGCGCCAGCAGCCCGATCCGGGACTTCTATGGCTACACCTTC
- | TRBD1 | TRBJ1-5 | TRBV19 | CASSSPLGTGRVGGQPQHF | TGTGCCAGTAGTAGCCCCCTTGGGACAGGCAGAGTTGGGGGCCAGCCCCAGCATTTT
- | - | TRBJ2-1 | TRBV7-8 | CASSSPGLPDEQFF | TGTGCCAGCAGCTCGCCGGGACTTCCAGATGAGCAGTTCTTC
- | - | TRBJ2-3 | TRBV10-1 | CASFRGTRFAQYF | TGCGCCAGCTTCCGGGGGACCAGATTTGCGCAGTATTTT
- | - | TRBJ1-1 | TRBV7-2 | CASSLRGNPMNTEAFF | TGTGCCAGCAGCTTAAGGGGGAACCCTATGAACACTGAAGCTTTCTTT
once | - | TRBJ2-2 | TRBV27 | CATLIGELFF | TGTGCCACCCTTATCGGGGAGCTGTTTTTT
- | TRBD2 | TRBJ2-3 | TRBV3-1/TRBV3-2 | CASSQGPAGPTDTQYF | TGTGCCAGCAGCCAAGGCCCAGCGGGGCCCACAGATACGCAGTATTTT
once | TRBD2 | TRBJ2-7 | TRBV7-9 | CASSLVGLAYEQYF | TGTGCCAGCAGCTTAGTGGGACTAGCCTACGAGCAGTACTTC